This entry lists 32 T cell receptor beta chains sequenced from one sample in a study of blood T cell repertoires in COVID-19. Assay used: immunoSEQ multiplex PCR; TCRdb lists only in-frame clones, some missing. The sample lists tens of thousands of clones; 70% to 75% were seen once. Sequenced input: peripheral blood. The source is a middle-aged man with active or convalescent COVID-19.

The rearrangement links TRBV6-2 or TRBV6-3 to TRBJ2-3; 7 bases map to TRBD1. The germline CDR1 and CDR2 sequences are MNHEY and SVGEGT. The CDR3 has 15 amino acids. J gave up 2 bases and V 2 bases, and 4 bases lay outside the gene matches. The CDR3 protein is CASSYGQGDTDTQYF. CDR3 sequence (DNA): TGTGCCAGCAGTTACGGGCAGGGGGACACAGATACGCAGTATTTT.

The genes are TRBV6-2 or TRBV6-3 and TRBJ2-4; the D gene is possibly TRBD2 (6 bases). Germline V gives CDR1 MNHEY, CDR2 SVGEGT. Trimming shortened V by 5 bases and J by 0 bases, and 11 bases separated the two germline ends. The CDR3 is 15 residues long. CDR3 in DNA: TGTGCCAGCAGTCCGATGGGACTAGCCAAAAACATTCAGTACTTC. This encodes CASSPMGLAKNIQYF.

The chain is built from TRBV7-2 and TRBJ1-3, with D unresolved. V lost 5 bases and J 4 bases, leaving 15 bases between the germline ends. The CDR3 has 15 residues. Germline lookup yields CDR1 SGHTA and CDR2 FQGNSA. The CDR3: CASSVDPGAGNTIYF. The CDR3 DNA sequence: TGTGCCAGCAGCGTAGACCCCGGAGCGGGAAACACCATATATTTT.

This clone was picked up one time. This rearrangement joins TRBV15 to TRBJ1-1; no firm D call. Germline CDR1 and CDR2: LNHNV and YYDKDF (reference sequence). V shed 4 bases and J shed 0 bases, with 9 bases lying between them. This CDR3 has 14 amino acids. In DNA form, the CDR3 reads TGTGCCACCAGCACGTCCTACTTGAACACTGAAGCTTTCTTT. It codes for CATSTSYLNTEAFF.

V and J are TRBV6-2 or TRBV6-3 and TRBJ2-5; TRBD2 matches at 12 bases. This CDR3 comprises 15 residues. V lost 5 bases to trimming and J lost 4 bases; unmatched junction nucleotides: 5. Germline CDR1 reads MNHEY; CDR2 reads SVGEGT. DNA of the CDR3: TGTGCCAGCAGTAGTCTAGCGGGGGGGCCAGAGACCCAGTACTTC. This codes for CASSSLAGGPETQYF.

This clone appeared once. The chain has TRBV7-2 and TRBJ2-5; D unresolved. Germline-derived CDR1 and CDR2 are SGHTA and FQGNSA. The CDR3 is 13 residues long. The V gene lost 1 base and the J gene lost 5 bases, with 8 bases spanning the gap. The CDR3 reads CASSLEQRETQYF. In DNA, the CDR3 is TGTGCCAGCAGCTTAGAGCAGAGGGAGACCCAGTACTTC.

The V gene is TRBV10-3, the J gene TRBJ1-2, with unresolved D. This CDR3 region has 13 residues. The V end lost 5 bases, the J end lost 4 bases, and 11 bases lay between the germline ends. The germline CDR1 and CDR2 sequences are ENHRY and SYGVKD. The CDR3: CAISQQISYGYTF. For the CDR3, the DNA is TGTGCCATCAGTCAACAGATATCCTATGGCTACACCTTC.

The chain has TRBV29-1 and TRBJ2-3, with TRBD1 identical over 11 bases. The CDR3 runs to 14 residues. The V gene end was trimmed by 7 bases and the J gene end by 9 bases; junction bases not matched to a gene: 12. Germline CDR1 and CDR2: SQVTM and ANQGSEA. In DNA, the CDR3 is TGCAGCGGTGGTCTGGACAGGGGGCAAGAGACGCAGTATTTT. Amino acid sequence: CSGGLDRGQETQYF.

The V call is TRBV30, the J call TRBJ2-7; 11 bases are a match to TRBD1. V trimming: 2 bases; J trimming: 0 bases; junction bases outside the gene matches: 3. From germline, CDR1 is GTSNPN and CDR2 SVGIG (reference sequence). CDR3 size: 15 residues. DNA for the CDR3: TGTGCCTGGAGTTCCGGGACAGGGGGCTCCTACGAGCAGTACTTC. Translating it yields CAWSSGTGGSYEQYF.

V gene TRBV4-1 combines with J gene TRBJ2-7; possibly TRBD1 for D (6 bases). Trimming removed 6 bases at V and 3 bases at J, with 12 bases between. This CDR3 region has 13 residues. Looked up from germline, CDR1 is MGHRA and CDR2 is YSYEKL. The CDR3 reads CASRAGEGYEQYF. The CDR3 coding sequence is TGCGCCAGCAGGGCAGGGGAAGGCTACGAGCAGTACTTC.

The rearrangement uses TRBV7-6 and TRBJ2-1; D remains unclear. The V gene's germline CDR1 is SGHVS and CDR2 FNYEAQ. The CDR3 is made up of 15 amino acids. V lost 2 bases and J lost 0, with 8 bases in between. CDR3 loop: CASSLITGSYNEQFF. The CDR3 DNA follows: TGTGCCAGCAGCTTAATCACGGGCTCCTACAATGAGCAGTTCTTC.

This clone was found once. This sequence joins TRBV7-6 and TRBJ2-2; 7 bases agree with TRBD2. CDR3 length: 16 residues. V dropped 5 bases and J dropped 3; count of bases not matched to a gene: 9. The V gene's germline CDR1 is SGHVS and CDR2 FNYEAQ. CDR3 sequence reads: CASSARLAPDTGELFF. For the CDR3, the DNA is TGTGCCAGCAGCGCTCGACTAGCCCCGGACACCGGGGAGCTGTTTTTT.

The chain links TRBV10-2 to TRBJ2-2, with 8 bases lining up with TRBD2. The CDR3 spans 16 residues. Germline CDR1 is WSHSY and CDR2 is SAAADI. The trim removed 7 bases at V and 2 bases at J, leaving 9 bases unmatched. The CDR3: CASKRTSGLNTGELFF. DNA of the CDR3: TGCGCCAGCAAGCGAACTAGCGGACTAAACACCGGGGAGCTGTTTTTT.

The CDR3 DNA sequence: TGTGCCAGTAGTATTGGCACCGGGGACACCAATGAGCAGTTCTTC. Its protein product is CASSIGTGDTNEQFF. The chain recombines TRBV19 with TRBJ2-1; D is perhaps TRBD1 (6 bases). Trimming took off 3 bases at V and 6 bases at J, with 15 bases between the two ends. CDR1 LNHDA and CDR2 SQIVND come from the germline V gene (reference sequence). The CDR3 extends over 15 amino acids.

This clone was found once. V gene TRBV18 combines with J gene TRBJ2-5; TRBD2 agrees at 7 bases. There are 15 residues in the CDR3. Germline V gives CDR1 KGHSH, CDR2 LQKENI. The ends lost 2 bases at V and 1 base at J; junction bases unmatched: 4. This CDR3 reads CASSPRSGGQETQYF. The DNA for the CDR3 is TGTGCCAGCTCACCAAGATCGGGGGGCCAAGAGACCCAGTACTTC.

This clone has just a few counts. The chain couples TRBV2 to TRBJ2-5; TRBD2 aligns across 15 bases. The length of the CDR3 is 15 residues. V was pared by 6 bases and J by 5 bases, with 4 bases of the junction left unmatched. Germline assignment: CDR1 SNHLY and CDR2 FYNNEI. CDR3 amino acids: CASSRTSGGVETQYF. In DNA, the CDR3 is TGTGCCAGCAGCCGGACTAGCGGGGGGGTTGAGACCCAGTACTTC.

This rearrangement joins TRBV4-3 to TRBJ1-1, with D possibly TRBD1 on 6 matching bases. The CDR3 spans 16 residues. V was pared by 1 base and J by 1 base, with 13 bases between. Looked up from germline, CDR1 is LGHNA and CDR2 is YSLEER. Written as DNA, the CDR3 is TGCGCCAGCAGCCAAGGGACAGAGGTTCCGAACACTGAAGCTTTCTTT. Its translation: CASSQGTEVPNTEAFF.

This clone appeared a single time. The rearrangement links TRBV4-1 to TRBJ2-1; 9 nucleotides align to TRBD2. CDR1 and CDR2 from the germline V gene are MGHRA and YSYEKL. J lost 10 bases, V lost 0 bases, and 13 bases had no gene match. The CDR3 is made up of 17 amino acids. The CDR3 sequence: CASSQEVVASGVQEQFF. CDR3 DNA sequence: TGCGCCAGCAGCCAAGAGGTTGTGGCTAGCGGGGTGCAGGAGCAGTTCTTC.

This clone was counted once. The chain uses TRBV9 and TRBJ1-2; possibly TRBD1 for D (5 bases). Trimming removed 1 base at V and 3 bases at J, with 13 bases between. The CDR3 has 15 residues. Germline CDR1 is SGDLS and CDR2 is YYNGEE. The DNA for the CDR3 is TGTGCCAGCAGCGTATCCCCAGGGTCTTACTATGGCTACACCTTC. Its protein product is CASSVSPGSYYGYTF.

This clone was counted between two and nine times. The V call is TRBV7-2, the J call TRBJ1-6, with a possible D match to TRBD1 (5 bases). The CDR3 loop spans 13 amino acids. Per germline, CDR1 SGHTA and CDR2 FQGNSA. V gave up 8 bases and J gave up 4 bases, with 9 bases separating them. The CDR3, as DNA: TGTGCCAGCTTTCAGGGTTATAATTCACCCCTCCACTTT. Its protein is CASFQGYNSPLHF. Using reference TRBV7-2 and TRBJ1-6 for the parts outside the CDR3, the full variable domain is GAGVSQSPSNKVTEKGKDVELRCDPISGHTALYWYRQSLGQGLEFLIYFQGNSAPDKSGLPSDRFSAERTGGSVSTLTIQRTQQEDSAVYLCASFQGYNSPLHFGNGTRLTVT.

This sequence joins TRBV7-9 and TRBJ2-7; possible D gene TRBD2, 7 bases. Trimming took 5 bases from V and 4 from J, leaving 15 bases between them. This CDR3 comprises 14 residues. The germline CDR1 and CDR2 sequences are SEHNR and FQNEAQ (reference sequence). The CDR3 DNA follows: TGTGCCAGCAGCCGTGCGGAGGGGGGGTACGAGCAGTACTTC. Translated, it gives CASSRAEGGYEQYF.

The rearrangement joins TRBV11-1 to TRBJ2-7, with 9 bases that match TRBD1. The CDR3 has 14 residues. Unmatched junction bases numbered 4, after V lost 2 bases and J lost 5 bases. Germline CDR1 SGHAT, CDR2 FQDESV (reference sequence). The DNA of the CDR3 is TGTGCCAGCAGCTTAAGGGACAGGGAACACGAGCAGTACTTC. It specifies CASSLRDREHEQYF.

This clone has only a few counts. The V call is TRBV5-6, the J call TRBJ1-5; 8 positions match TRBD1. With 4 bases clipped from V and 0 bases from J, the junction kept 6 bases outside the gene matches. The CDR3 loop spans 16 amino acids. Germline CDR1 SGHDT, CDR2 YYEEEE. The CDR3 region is CASSRGTGDSNQPQHF. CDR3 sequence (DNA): TGTGCCAGCAGCCGTGGGACAGGAGATAGCAATCAGCCCCAGCATTTT.

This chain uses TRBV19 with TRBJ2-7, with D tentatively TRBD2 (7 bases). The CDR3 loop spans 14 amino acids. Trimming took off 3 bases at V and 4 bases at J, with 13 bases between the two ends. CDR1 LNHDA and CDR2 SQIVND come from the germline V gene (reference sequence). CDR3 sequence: CASSIAEGGYEQYF. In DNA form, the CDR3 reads TGTGCCAGTAGTATCGCGGAGGGGGGGTACGAGCAGTACTTC.

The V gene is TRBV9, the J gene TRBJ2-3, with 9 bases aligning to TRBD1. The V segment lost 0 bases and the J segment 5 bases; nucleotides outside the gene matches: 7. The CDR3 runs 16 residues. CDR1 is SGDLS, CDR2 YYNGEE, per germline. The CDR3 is CASSVGVGQGVDTQYF. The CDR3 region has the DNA TGTGCCAGCAGCGTAGGGGTGGGACAGGGAGTAGATACGCAGTATTTT.

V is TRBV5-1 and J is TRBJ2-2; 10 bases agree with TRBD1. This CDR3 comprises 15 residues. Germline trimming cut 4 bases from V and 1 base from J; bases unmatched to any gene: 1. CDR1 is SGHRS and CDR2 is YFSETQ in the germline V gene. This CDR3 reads CASSRDRGNTGELFF. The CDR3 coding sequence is TGCGCCAGCAGCCGGGACAGGGGGAACACCGGGGAGCTGTTTTTT.

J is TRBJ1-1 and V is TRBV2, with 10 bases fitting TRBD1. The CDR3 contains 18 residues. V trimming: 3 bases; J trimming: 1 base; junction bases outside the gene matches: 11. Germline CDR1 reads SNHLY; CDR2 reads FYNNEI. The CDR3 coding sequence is TGTGCCAGCAGTGACCACCCAGACAGGGGGCTTAGGAACACTGAAGCTTTCTTT. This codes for CASSDHPDRGLRNTEAFF.

The CDR3, as DNA: TGTGCCAGCATGGCGAGGGCGGCCTACGAGCAGTACTTC. The encoded protein is CASMARAAYEQYF. The rearrangement uses TRBV6-6 and TRBJ2-7, with D possibly TRBD2 on 5 matching bases. V was pared by 7 bases and J by 2 bases, with 12 bases between. This CDR3 spans 13 amino acids. The germline V gene has CDR1 MNHNY and CDR2 SVGAGI (reference sequence).

The CDR3 bases are TGTGCCAGCAGCTTAAACGCAGGTCAAAATTCACCCCTCCACTTT. Translation gives CASSLNAGQNSPLHF. J is TRBJ1-6 and V is TRBV7-3; D is unclear. V lost 1 base and J 7 bases, leaving 11 bases between the germline ends. The CDR3 covers 15 residues. Germline V gives CDR1 SGHTA, CDR2 FQGTGA.

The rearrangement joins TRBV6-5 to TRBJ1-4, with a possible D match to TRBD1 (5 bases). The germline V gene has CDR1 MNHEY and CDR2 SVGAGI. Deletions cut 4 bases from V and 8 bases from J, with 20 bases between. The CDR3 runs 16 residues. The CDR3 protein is CASSSGPGKIREKLFF. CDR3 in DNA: TGTGCCAGCAGTTCCGGCCCAGGGAAGATACGCGAAAAACTGTTTTTT.

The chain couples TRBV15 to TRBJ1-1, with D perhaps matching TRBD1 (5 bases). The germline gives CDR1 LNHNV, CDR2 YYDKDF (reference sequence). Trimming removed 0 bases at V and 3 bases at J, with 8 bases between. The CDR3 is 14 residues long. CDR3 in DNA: TGTGCCACCAGCAGAGATAAAGGGGACACTGAAGCTTTCTTT. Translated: CATSRDKGDTEAFF.

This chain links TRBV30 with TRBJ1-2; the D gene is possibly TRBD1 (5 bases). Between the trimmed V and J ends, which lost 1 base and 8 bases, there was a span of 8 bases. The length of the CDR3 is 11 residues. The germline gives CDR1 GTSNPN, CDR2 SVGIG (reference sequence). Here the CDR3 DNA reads TGTGCCTGGAGTGCCCGGGGGGGCTACACCTTC. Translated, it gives CAWSARGGYTF.